A selection of T cell receptor beta chains follows, all from one sample in a study of blood T cell repertoires in COVID-19. The protocol was immunoSEQ multiplex PCR, while the TCRdb copy is restricted to in-frame clones and leaves out a portion. The sample yields 200,000 to 250,000 clones, around three quarters seen once. Sequenced input: peripheral blood. These receptors all stem from a woman in her seventies with acute or convalescent COVID-19. CDR3s include the opening cysteine and the closing phenylalanine or tryptophan. D genes are given only for firm matches. Part of the rows lack a size; the others show once, few, many or a class for expanded clones.

>TRBJ1-4|once|TRBV10-3|.|15
CAISREAGTNEKLFF
TGTGCCATCAGCAGGGAGGCTGGAACTAATGAAAAACTGTTTTTT
>TRBJ2-1|.|TRBV7-2|.|14
CASSLDWQGNEQFF
TGTGCCAGCAGCTTAGATTGGCAGGGGAATGAGCAGTTCTTC
>TRBJ2-3|.|TRBV5-4|.|15
CASSLVGVGTDTQYF
TGTGCCAGCAGCTTGGTAGGGGTTGGCACAGATACGCAGTATTTT
>TRBJ2-3|.|TRBV19|.|14
CASSPLTSTDTQYF
TGTGCCAGTAGTCCCCTGACTAGCACAGATACGCAGTATTTT
>TRBJ2-7|.|TRBV7-9|TRBD1|15
CASSLALDRTYEQYF
TGTGCCAGCAGCTTAGCCCTGGACAGGACCTACGAGCAGTACTTC
>TRBJ1-6|few|TRBV7-3|TRBD1|13
CASSRTGEPPLHF
TGTGCCAGCAGCCGGACAGGGGAACCACCCCTCCACTTT
>TRBJ2-2|few|TRBV19|.|15
CASSQHPANTGELFF
TGTGCCAGTAGTCAACATCCCGCGAACACCGGGGAGCTGTTTTTT
>TRBJ1-1|.|TRBV5-1|.|16
CASSLGGGYGVPEAFF
TGCGCCAGCAGCTTGGGCGGGGGGTACGGGGTCCCTGAAGCTTTCTTT
>TRBJ2-7|.|TRBV5-6|.|14
CASSLAGVSYEQYF
TGTGCCAGCAGCCTGGCAGGTGTGTCCTACGAGCAGTACTTC
>TRBJ1-1|.|TRBV13|.|13
CASSFRGETEAFF
TGTGCCAGCAGCTTCCGCGGTGAGACTGAAGCTTTCTTT
>TRBJ2-1|.|TRBV11-3|TRBD2|15
CASSPRGGSHNEQFF
TGTGCCAGCAGTCCGCGGGGGGGATCCCACAATGAGCAGTTCTTC
>TRBJ2-7|.|TRBV27|TRBD1|15
CASSFKPQGPYEQYF
TGTGCCAGCAGTTTCAAGCCACAGGGGCCCTACGAGCAGTACTTC
>TRBJ2-3|.|TRBV6-5|TRBD2|15
CASRGTSGGADTQYF
TGTGCCAGCAGGGGGACTAGCGGGGGTGCAGATACGCAGTATTTT
>TRBJ1-4|many|TRBV19|.|10
CATGGEKLFF
TGTGCCACGGGTGGCGAAAAACTGTTTTTT
>TRBJ2-2|.|TRBV7-9|.|15
CASSPQGTLTGELFF
TGTGCCAGCAGCCCACAAGGGACACTCACCGGGGAGCTGTTTTTT
>TRBJ2-7|.|TRBV10-3|.|12
CAIAGAGYEQYF
TGTGCCATCGCGGGGGCAGGGTACGAGCAGTACTTC
>TRBJ1-6|.|TRBV6-2/TRBV6-3|TRBD1|13
CASSDTGESPLHF
TGTGCCAGCAGTGACACAGGGGAATCACCCCTCCACTTT
>TRBJ2-3|.|TRBV19|.|15
CASNPGGYNTDTQYF
TGTGCCAGTAATCCTGGGGGGTACAACACAGATACGCAGTATTTT
>TRBJ1-2|once|TRBV4-1|.|14
CASSQVDSRVGYTF
TGCGCCAGCAGCCAAGTCGATTCCAGGGTGGGCTACACCTTC
>TRBJ2-1|.|TRBV6-9|.|15
CASSQGGAGINEQFF
TGTGCCAGCTCCCAAGGGGGGGCCGGTATCAATGAGCAGTTCTTC
>TRBJ1-4|.|TRBV5-1|.|15
CASSLSLQSGEKLFF
TGCGCCAGCAGCTTATCTCTACAAAGCGGTGAAAAACTGTTTTTT
>TRBJ1-4|.|TRBV24-1|.|15
CATSDRTATNEKLFF
TGTGCCACCAGTGACAGGACAGCCACTAATGAAAAACTGTTTTTT
>TRBJ1-6|.|TRBV5-4|.|15
CASSSSGREASPLHF
TGTGCCAGCAGCTCTTCAGGCAGGGAGGCTTCACCCCTCCACTTT
>TRBJ1-6|.|TRBV11-2|.|15
CASTLVGEVDSPLHF
TGTGCCAGCACCCTTGTCGGGGAGGTTGATTCACCCCTCCACTTT
>TRBJ2-3|few|TRBV5-8|TRBD2|13
CASSRDYTDTQYF
TGTGCCAGCAGCCGGGACTACACAGATACGCAGTATTTT
>TRBJ2-6|.|TRBV7-9|.|14
CASSRGAGANVLTF
TGTGCCAGCAGCCGGGGAGCTGGGGCCAACGTCCTGACTTTC
>TRBJ2-3|once|TRBV10-3|TRBD2|14
CAIKAGGLTDTQYF
TGTGCCATCAAAGCGGGGGGGCTGACAGATACGCAGTATTTT